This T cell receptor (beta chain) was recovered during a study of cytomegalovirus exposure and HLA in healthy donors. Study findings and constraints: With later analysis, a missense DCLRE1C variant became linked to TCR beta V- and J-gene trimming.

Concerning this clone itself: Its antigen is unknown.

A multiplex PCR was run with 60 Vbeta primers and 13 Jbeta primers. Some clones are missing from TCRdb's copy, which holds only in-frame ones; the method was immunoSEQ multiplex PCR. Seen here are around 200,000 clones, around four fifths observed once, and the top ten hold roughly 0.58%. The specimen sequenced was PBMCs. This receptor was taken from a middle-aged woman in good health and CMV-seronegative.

The CDR3 sequence: CASSLQGSSYEQYF. The CDR3 bases are TGTGCCAGCAGCCTACAGGGGAGTTCGTACGAGCAGTACTTC. This chain links TRBV7-9 with TRBJ2-7, with 7 bases lining up with TRBD1. V was clipped by 5 bases and J by 4 bases; unmatched bases: 8. The germline V gene encodes CDR1 SEHNR and CDR2 FQNEAQ (reference sequence). The CDR3 spans 14 residues.